This T cell receptor beta chain appears in the sequencing data of a study of shared clonotypes between healthy human individuals. Naive CD8 isolation took CD45RO-negative cells positively selected for CCR7 and excluded terminally differentiated effector memory CD45RA+ cells. Trimming removed 5 bases from V and 7 bases from J, with 8 bases in between. Germline-derived CDR1 and CDR2 are SGHAT and FQNNGV. The CDR3 length is 12 residues. TCRdb's table, derived via immunoSEQ multiplex PCR, lists solely in-frame clones and lacks some. The sample lists some 2 million clones, roughly 94% occurring once. The clonotype comes from a man younger than 35 in good health. V gene TRBV11-2 combines with J gene TRBJ1-4; D ambiguous. What was sequenced was naive CD8+ T cells sorted from blood. The CDR3 spells CASSGEGEKLFF. The CDR3 region has the DNA TGTGCCAGCAGCGGGGAGGGTGAAAAACTGTTTTTT. Complete variable domain (other parts from reference TRBV11-2 and TRBJ1-4): EAGVAQSPRYKIIEKRQSVAFWCNPISGHATLYWYQQILGQGPKLLIQFQNNGVVDDSQLPKDRFSAERLKGVDSTLKIQPAKLEDSAVYLCASSGEGEKLFFGSGTQLSVL.